A single sample gave rise to the 27 T cell receptor beta chains below, sequenced in a study of T cells in Graves' hyperthyroidism and ophthalmopathy. Amplification of TCR beta CDR3 regions was performed using RNA transcripts as template. HTBI primers were employed in a first-round RT-PCR of the TCR CDR3. TCRdb ran MiXCR on the multiplex PCR reads and lists one entry per CDR3 protein. Of under 400,000 distinct CDR3 sequences detected, under 25% appear once; the ten largest clones hold under 55%. Sequencing was done on a sample of blood. Receptors were obtained from a woman between 45 and 60 years old with Graves' hyperthyroidism.

This clonotype was counted many times. The J gene is TRBJ2-7, the V gene TRBV27; TRBD2 matches 13 bases. There are 18 residues in the CDR3. The V gene's germline CDR1 is MNHEY and CDR2 SMNVEV (reference sequence). V was clipped by 5 bases and J by 3 bases; unmatched bases: 13. Written as DNA, the CDR3 is TGTGCCAGCAGTCCACCGAAGGGACTAGCGGGGATAAACTACGAGCAGTACTTC. The encoded protein is CASSPPKGLAGINYEQYF.

There are many counts of this clonotype. The chain is built from TRBV3-1 and TRBJ2-7; 11 positions agree with TRBD2. J was trimmed by 2 bases and V by 2 bases; bases with no gene match: 2. This CDR3 region has 15 residues. Germline CDR1 is LGHDT and CDR2 is YNNKEL (reference sequence). The CDR3 DNA follows: TGTGCCAGCAGCCAACTTAGCGGGGGGGCCTACGAGCAGTACTTC. Translating it yields CASSQLSGGAYEQYF.

This clonotype has a count of ten or more. The V and J genes are TRBV2 and TRBJ1-1; TRBD1 might be the D (6 bases). Trimming removed 2 bases from V and 1 base from J, with 14 bases in between. CDR3 size: 16 residues. The germline CDR1 and CDR2 sequences are SNHLY and FYNNEI. Here the CDR3 reads CASSERGASANTEAFF. As DNA, the CDR3 is TGTGCCAGCAGTGAACGGGGGGCGAGTGCGAACACTGAAGCTTTCTTT.

V usage is TRBV6-1 and J usage is TRBJ1-3; TRBD1 aligns across 7 bases. V lost 7 bases, J lost 0 bases, and 9 bases stayed unmatched. Germline values: CDR1 MNHNS, CDR2 SASEGT. The CDR3 contains 16 residues. The CDR3 DNA sequence: TGTGCCAGCACTCTGTGGGGACAGTTCTCTGGAAACACCATATATTTT. As protein: CASTLWGQFSGNTIYF.

This clonotype occurred many times. This chain joins TRBV3-1 and TRBJ2-5; tentatively, D is TRBD1 (6 bases). The CDR3 covers 17 residues. From germline, CDR1 is LGHDT and CDR2 YNNKEL (reference sequence). The ends were cut back, 3 bases at V and 4 bases at J, with 21 bases in the middle. The CDR3 sequence is CASSHSAPGVRRETQYF. CDR3 bases: TGTGCCAGCAGCCATTCGGCTCCAGGGGTGAGGAGAGAGACCCAGTACTTC.

This clonotype was recorded at least ten times. This chain uses TRBV18 with TRBJ2-1; unclear D gene. Trimming took 3 bases from V and 5 from J, leaving 14 bases between them. CDR1 is KGHSH and CDR2 is LQKENI in the germline V gene. CDR3 length: 15 amino acids. The CDR3 nucleotides read TGTGCCAGCTCACCCCGGGCGCTAGGGAACAATGAGCAGTTCTTC. As protein: CASSPRALGNNEQFF.

This clonotype was detected a few times. The V gene is TRBV4-1, the J gene TRBJ1-5, with 7 bases lining up with TRBD1. V trimming: 1 base; J trimming: 4 bases; junction bases outside the gene matches: 1. The CDR3 runs to 14 residues. The germline V gene encodes CDR1 MGHRA and CDR2 YSYEKL. The CDR3 reads CASSQGDRNQPQHF. In nucleotides, the CDR3 is TGCGCCAGCAGCCAAGGGGACAGAAATCAGCCCCAGCATTTT.

The chain has TRBV12-3 or TRBV12-4 and TRBJ1-1; no clear D gene. V lost 6 bases, J lost 1 base, and 12 bases lay in between. This CDR3 region has 14 residues. CDR3 nucleotide sequence: TGTGCCAGCAGGACCGGGCCAGCGAACACTGAAGCTTTCTTT. Translation gives CASRTGPANTEAFF.

Written as DNA, the CDR3 is TGCAGCGTTGAAGCCGCACGGCCCTACGAGCAGTACTTC. Translated, it gives CSVEAARPYEQYF. V gene TRBV29-1 combines with J gene TRBJ2-7; D is ambiguous. This CDR3 spans 13 amino acids. V lost 1 base to trimming and J lost 2 bases, with 9 bases between them. Germline lookup yields CDR1 SQVTM and CDR2 ANQGSEA.

The genes are TRBV19 and TRBJ1-3; D gene uncertain. CDR1 and CDR2 from the germline V gene are LNHDA and SQIVND (reference sequence). CDR3 size: 14 residues. V shed 7 bases and J shed 0 bases, with 10 bases lying between them. The DNA of the CDR3 is TGTGCCAGTATCATGGGTGGCTCTGGAAACACCATATATTTT. Translated: CASIMGGSGNTIYF.

This clonotype was counted at least ten times. The V call is TRBV20-1, the J call TRBJ2-7; D is perhaps TRBD2 (6 bases). V was clipped by 3 bases and J by 4 bases, with 13 bases between them. The CDR3 has 13 amino acids. Germline assignment: CDR1 DFQATT and CDR2 SNEGSKA (reference sequence). CDR3 residues: CSASPRAGYEQYF. CDR3 bases: TGCAGTGCTAGCCCTCGGGCGGGGTACGAGCAGTACTTC.

The CDR3, as DNA: TGTGCCAGCAGTTACCTGGCAGTCGCGAGCAATCAGCCCCAGCATTTT. This translates into CASSYLAVASNQPQHF. This chain links TRBV28 with TRBJ1-5; D is ambiguous. This CDR3 is 16 amino acids long. Germline values: CDR1 MDHEN, CDR2 SYDVKM. Trimming pared 4 bases from V and 1 base from J, leaving 14 bases between.

This clonotype was detected many times. The genes are TRBV9 and TRBJ1-1; D is uncertain. Trimming stripped 1 base from V and 1 base from J, with 5 bases between. The CDR3 is made up of 13 amino acids. Germline V gene lookup returns CDR1 SGDLS and CDR2 YYNGEE. In DNA, the CDR3 is TGTGCCAGCAGCGTACAATGGAACACTGAAGCTTTCTTT. The encoded protein is CASSVQWNTEAFF.

A word on this clonotype: A much larger clonotype is one base distant, so this may be a read error. V and J are TRBV5-1 and TRBJ1-6; D gene ambiguous. This CDR3 contains 15 residues. Germline assignment: CDR1 SGHRS and CDR2 YFSETQ. The V gene lost 3 bases and the J gene lost 5 bases, with 12 bases spanning the gap. CDR3: CASSSKAADNSPLHF. The CDR3 DNA is TGCGCCAGCAGCTCGAAGGCGGCAGATAATTCACCCCTCCACTTT.

The chain has TRBV5-5 and TRBJ2-4, with D tentatively TRBD2 (5 bases). The germline gives CDR1 SGHKS, CDR2 YYEKEE (reference sequence). This CDR3 spans 14 amino acids. Trimming shortened V by 0 bases and J by 5 bases, and 9 bases separated the two germline ends. This chain's CDR3 is CASSLAGRENIQYF. The CDR3 nucleotides read TGTGCCAGCAGCTTGGCTGGGCGGGAAAACATTCAGTACTTC.

Regarding this clonotype: Given a much more abundant clone one base away, this may be a read error. The missing conserved phenylalanine or tryptophan at the end of this CDR3 makes a read error likely. The V gene is TRBV6-2 or TRBV6-3, the J gene TRBJ2-2; D gene unclear. Looked up from germline, CDR1 is MNHEY and CDR2 is SVGEGT. The CDR3 contains 16 residues. Trimming cost V 0 bases and J 4 bases, with 12 bases left between them. DNA for the CDR3: TGTGCCAGCAGTTACTCGAGTCTGGACGGCACCGGGGAGCTGTTTTCT. This sequence encodes CASSYSSLDGTGELFS.

Ten or more counts support this clonotype. The genes are TRBV7-9 and TRBJ2-7; unclear D gene. The germline V gene encodes CDR1 SEHNR and CDR2 FQNEAQ (reference sequence). The length of the CDR3 is 14 residues. V was clipped by 1 base and J by 0 bases, with 7 bases between them. The DNA of the CDR3 is TGTGCCAGCAGCTTAGGAGCAACCTCCTACGAGCAGTACTTC. Translated: CASSLGATSYEQYF.

This clonotype was detected ten times or more. V usage is TRBV6-1 and J usage is TRBJ2-7; 10 positions agree with TRBD1. CDR3 length: 15 amino acids. Trimming removed 7 bases from V and 7 bases from J; junction bases left unmatched: 13. Germline assignment: CDR1 MNHNS and CDR2 SASEGT. CDR3 sequence: CASTEGQGLRWEQYF. CDR3 in DNA: TGTGCCAGCACCGAGGGACAGGGGTTAAGATGGGAGCAGTACTTC.

The J gene is TRBJ1-1, the V gene TRBV28, with 8 bases identical to TRBD1. Germline CDR1 and CDR2: MDHEN and SYDVKM. V shed 6 bases and J 4 bases; nucleotides not matched to a gene: 13. The CDR3 totals 16 residues. The CDR3 nucleotides are TGTGCCAGCAGCCAAGATACAGGGGGGGCGGCCACTGAAGCTTTCTTT. This gives the protein CASSQDTGGAATEAFF.

There are many counts of this clonotype. The chain has TRBV3-1 and TRBJ1-1, with unresolved D. Looked up from germline, CDR1 is LGHDT and CDR2 is YNNKEL (reference sequence). V gave up 6 bases and J gave up 0 bases, with 14 bases separating them. The CDR3 is made up of 15 amino acids. The CDR3 DNA reads as TGTGCCAGCAGTCCCGGACCATTAATGAACACTGAAGCTTTCTTT. Translated: CASSPGPLMNTEAFF.

The rearrangement uses TRBV18 and TRBJ2-7; the match to TRBD2 covers 9 bases. CDR3 length: 16 residues. Germline loops: CDR1 KGHSH, CDR2 LQKENI. Trimming removed 2 bases from V and 1 base from J; junction bases left unmatched: 6. This CDR3 is CASSPSASGISYEQYF. The CDR3 DNA sequence: TGTGCCAGCTCACCATCGGCTAGCGGGATTTCCTACGAGCAGTACTTC. The variable domain in full, completed from reference TRBV18 and TRBJ2-7, reads NAGVMQNPRHLVRRRGQEARLRCSPMKGHSHVYWYRQLPEEGLKFMVYLQKENIIDESGMPKERFSAEFPKEGPSILRIQQVVRGDSAAYFCASSPSASGISYEQYFGPGTRLTVT.

This clonotype was seen repeatedly, ten times or more. This chain joins TRBV2 and TRBJ2-1, with D perhaps TRBD1 (5 bases). V was trimmed by 6 bases and J by 5 bases, leaving 11 bases between them. Germline-derived CDR1 and CDR2 are SNHLY and FYNNEI. The CDR3 is made up of 13 amino acids. The CDR3 region has the DNA TGTGCCAGCAGATCGACAGCTCACAATGAGCAGTTCTTC. Amino acids: CASRSTAHNEQFF. The entire variable domain, with the rest obtained from reference TRBV2 and TRBJ2-1, is as follows: EPEVTQTPSHQVTQMGQEVILRCVPISNHLYFYWYRQILGQKVEFLVSFYNNEISEKSEIFDDQFSVERPDGSNFTLKIRSTKLEDSAMYFCASRSTAHNEQFFGPGTRLTVL.

This clonotype was picked up a small number of times. The junction differs from germline at one of its ends, possibly a read error. The gene calls are TRBV12-3 or TRBV12-4 and TRBJ2-6; D possibly uses TRBD1 or TRBD2 (5 bases each). CDR3 length: 14 amino acids. The CDR3 loop reads CTSSPRGAANVLTF. The CDR3 DNA is TGTACCAGCAGTCCCCGGGGCGCGGCCAACGTCCTGACTTTC.

In this sample, this clonotype turned up many times. This chain joins TRBV2 and TRBJ2-2; TRBD1 agrees at 10 bases. The junction had 12 bases not matched to a gene; V was cut back by 8 bases and J by 0 bases. The CDR3 extends over 18 amino acids. Germline CDR1 and CDR2: SNHLY and FYNNEI. Here the CDR3 DNA reads TGTGCCAGCGGGAGGACAGGGGGATTTTTGTCGAACACCGGGGAGCTGTTTTTT. Protein product: CASGRTGGFLSNTGELFF. Drawing the rest from reference TRBV2 and TRBJ2-2, the complete variable domain is EPEVTQTPSHQVTQMGQEVILRCVPISNHLYFYWYRQILGQKVEFLVSFYNNEISEKSEIFDDQFSVERPDGSNFTLKIRSTKLEDSAMYFCASGRTGGFLSNTGELFFGEGSRLTVL.

A remark on this clonotype: A clone one base away is much larger, so this may be a read error. The rearrangement joins TRBV6-1 to TRBJ1-1; D call uncertain. The CDR3 runs to 14 residues. The germline gives CDR1 MNHNS, CDR2 SASEGT. The V end lost 2 bases, the J end lost 6 bases, and 13 bases lay between the germline ends. Here the CDR3 DNA reads TGTGCCAGCAGTGAAAGGCTATCAAGGGCTGAAGCTTTCTTT. Translation gives CASSERLSRAEAFF.

This clonotype was seen ten or more times. V usage is TRBV11-2 and J usage is TRBJ2-5; 8 bases align to TRBD1. Germline V gene data show CDR1 as SGHAT and CDR2 as FQNNGV. The CDR3 is 15 amino acids. V was pared by 0 bases and J by 4 bases, with 4 bases of the junction left unmatched. This chain's CDR3 is CASSLDLDRGETQYF. CDR3 nucleotides: TGTGCCAGCAGCTTAGATCTAGACAGGGGAGAGACCCAGTACTTC.

The V call is TRBV2, the J call TRBJ2-2, with 10 bases fitting TRBD1. This CDR3 contains 18 residues. The germline V gene encodes CDR1 SNHLY and CDR2 FYNNEI. The V segment lost 6 bases and the J segment 2 bases; nucleotides outside the gene matches: 12. The CDR3 reads CASRYMAGTGENTGELFF. DNA of the CDR3: TGTGCCAGCAGATACATGGCCGGGACAGGGGAAAACACCGGGGAGCTGTTTTTT. The full variable domain, completed using reference TRBV2 and TRBJ2-2, is EPEVTQTPSHQVTQMGQEVILRCVPISNHLYFYWYRQILGQKVEFLVSFYNNEISEKSEIFDDQFSVERPDGSNFTLKIRSTKLEDSAMYFCASRYMAGTGENTGELFFGEGSRLTVL.